This TCR beta chain was found in a study of T cells in localized non-small cell lung cancer. Data came from immunoSEQ multiplex PCR; TCRdb stores just in-frame clones and leaves some out. This table holds approximately 40,000 clones, around 87% found once. Worth noting for this clone: What it binds is not known.

Study-wide results and caveats: Tumor samples were not multi-region, leaving intratumor heterogeneity unexcluded. A denser population of T cells in blood accompanied longer overall survival. Adjacent lung exhibited a median of about 50 among the 100 most abundant tumor clones.

V lost 3 bases and J 15 bases, leaving 15 bases between the germline ends. CDR1 is SQVTM, CDR2 ANQGSEA, per germline. This CDR3 is 11 amino acids long. The V gene is TRBV29-1, the J gene TRBJ2-4; D remains ambiguous. Specimen: peripheral blood, collected before any cancer treatment. The TCR was taken from a man between 40 and 69 years old with stage I lung adenocarcinoma. The CDR3 loop reads CSVEVREERYF. In nucleotides, the CDR3 is TGCAGCGTTGAGGTTAGGGAAGAAAGGTACTTC.